These 31 T cell receptor beta chains were sequenced from one sample in a study of Ad26.COV2.S vaccination and SARS-CoV-2 variants. TCRdb's copy holds only in-frame clones and misses some; the assay was immunoSEQ multiplex PCR. The repertoire includes approximately 250,000 clones, around 90% of them detected once, and under 3% sits in the top ten. Treatment indicated: roughly 18 received Ad26.COV2.S at low or high dose, single or two shots; roughly five received placebo; per-sample allocation not given. Day 63 after the first injection of vaccine or placebo was the sampling time. The material sequenced was peripheral blood, taken in a trial of Ad26.COV2.S vaccine versus placebo. The receptors stem from a person aged 18-65 years who received the Ad26.COV2.S COVID-19 vaccine or a placebo.

This rearrangement joins TRBV2 to TRBJ2-1; possibly TRBD2 for D (5 bases). The V end lost 1 base, the J end lost 8 bases, and 15 bases lay between the germline ends. This CDR3 has 15 residues. In germline, CDR1 is SNHLY, CDR2 FYNNEI. CDR3 DNA sequence: TGTGCCAGCAGTGAAGAAGGAGGTAGGTGGGATGAGCAGTTCTTC. This sequence encodes CASSEEGGRWDEQFF.

V gene TRBV2 combines with J gene TRBJ2-5; tentative D call: TRBD2 (5 bases). CDR1 is SNHLY and CDR2 is FYNNEI in the germline V gene. This CDR3 is 12 amino acids long. Trimming stripped 9 bases from V and 9 bases from J, with 17 bases between. CDR3 protein: CARAAVPQAQYF. The CDR3, as DNA: TGTGCCAGAGCGGCAGTGCCCCAAGCCCAGTACTTC.

V is TRBV10-3 and J is TRBJ1-1; D is uncertain. The V and J ends lost 2 bases and 1 base respectively, with 11 bases between them. The CDR3 loop spans 15 amino acids. The V gene's germline CDR1 is ENHRY and CDR2 SYGVKD. Here the CDR3 reads CAISEGRGGNTEAFF. CDR3 sequence (DNA): TGTGCCATCAGTGAGGGGAGAGGAGGGAACACTGAAGCTTTCTTT.

The chain employs TRBV5-1 and TRBJ1-1, with a weak D call TRBD1 (6 bases). In germline, CDR1 is SGHRS, CDR2 YFSETQ. The CDR3 sequence is 15 residues long. Trimming took 0 bases from V and 0 from J, leaving 9 bases between them. CDR3 protein: CASSLETGLNTEAFF. The CDR3 DNA reads TGCGCCAGCAGCTTGGAGACAGGTTTGAACACTGAAGCTTTCTTT.

This clone has more than one count but fewer than ten. The chain uses TRBV4-2 and TRBJ1-6; tentatively, D is TRBD1 (6 bases). Germline V gives CDR1 LGHNA, CDR2 YNFKEQ. The CDR3 is 16 amino acids. Trimming cost V 1 base and J 8 bases, with 15 bases left between them. In DNA, the CDR3 is TGTGCCAGCAGCCAAGTGGTTAAGGGGGGAGATTCACCCCTCCACTTT. Protein product: CASSQVVKGGDSPLHF.

The chain has TRBV7-9 and TRBJ2-3; D gene uncertain. The CDR3 has 15 residues. The V gene's germline CDR1 is SEHNR and CDR2 FQNEAQ (reference sequence). Between the trimmed V and J ends, which lost 1 base and 0 bases, there was a span of 8 bases. Here the CDR3 reads CASSLDHASTDTQYF. The CDR3 DNA reads as TGTGCCAGCAGCTTAGACCATGCTAGCACAGATACGCAGTATTTT.

This clone has a handful of counts. The V call is TRBV6-4, the J call TRBJ2-1; D is uncertain. Germline values: CDR1 MRHNA, CDR2 SNTAGT. V gave up 2 bases and J gave up 0 bases, with 11 bases separating them. The CDR3 totals 16 residues. The DNA for the CDR3 is TGTGCCAGCAGTGACGCCACATCGAGCTCCTACAATGAGCAGTTCTTC. This translates into CASSDATSSSYNEQFF.

This clone appeared once. The chain employs TRBV19 and TRBJ2-2; possibly TRBD1 for D (5 bases). This CDR3 has 13 residues. The germline gives CDR1 LNHDA, CDR2 SQIVND (reference sequence). The V end was cut by 8 bases, the J end by 4 bases, with 11 bases between. CDR3 bases: TGTGCCAGTGGTCAGGGTCCCACCGGGGAGCTGTTTTTT. This codes for CASGQGPTGELFF.

The CDR3 nucleotides are TGTGCCAGCAGTTACGGGGTAGGGTGGTCGATCGAGCAGTACGTC. Encoded protein: CASSYGVGWSIEQYV. This chain uses TRBV6-2 or TRBV6-3 with TRBJ2-7; D remains unclear. The germline gives CDR1 MNHEY, CDR2 SVGEGT. V was shortened by 2 bases and J by 6 bases, with 17 bases between the two germline ends. The CDR3 runs to 15 residues.

The V gene is TRBV6-5, the J gene TRBJ2-7, with 7 bases identical to TRBD2. CDR1 MNHEY and CDR2 SVGAGI come from the germline V gene. V lost 6 bases to trimming and J lost 0 bases; unmatched junction nucleotides: 2. The CDR3 loop spans 13 amino acids. The CDR3 bases are TGTGCCAGCAGCGGGGGGTCCTCCTACGAGCAGTACTTC. Its translation is CASSGGSSYEQYF.

The J gene is TRBJ1-1, the V gene TRBV2; D is ambiguous. The V end was cut by 2 bases, the J end by 1 base, with 11 bases between. The length of the CDR3 is 15 residues. Germline CDR1 is SNHLY and CDR2 is FYNNEI. CDR3 protein: CASSELKGANTEAFF. The CDR3 nucleotides read TGTGCCAGCAGTGAATTGAAGGGCGCGAACACTGAAGCTTTCTTT. Variable domain in full (rest from reference TRBV2 and TRBJ1-1): EPEVTQTPSHQVTQMGQEVILRCVPISNHLYFYWYRQILGQKVEFLVSFYNNEISEKSEIFDDQFSVERPDGSNFTLKIRSTKLEDSAMYFCASSELKGANTEAFFGQGTRLTVV.

This clone has only a few counts. This sequence joins TRBV5-1 and TRBJ1-2; TRBD1 matches 10 bases. The junction had 4 bases not matched to a gene; V was cut back by 2 bases and J by 6 bases. The germline V gene has CDR1 SGHRS and CDR2 YFSETQ. This CDR3 has 14 residues. The DNA for the CDR3 is TGCGCCAGCAGCTTCACGGGACAGGGGAATGGCTACACCTTC. This gives the protein CASSFTGQGNGYTF.

The CDR3 region is CSASVSGFNEKLFF. DNA of the CDR3: TGCAGTGCTAGTGTCAGCGGTTTCAATGAAAAACTGTTTTTT. This sequence joins TRBV20-1 and TRBJ1-4; D gene unclear. Germline assignment: CDR1 DFQATT and CDR2 SNEGSKA (reference sequence). The germline V and J ends were trimmed by 3 bases and 5 bases, with 13 bases remaining between them. The CDR3 is 14 residues long.

The chain joins TRBV7-9 to TRBJ1-4; TRBD1 is a possible D gene (5 bases). Germline V gene sequence: CDR1 SEHNR, CDR2 FQNEAQ (reference sequence). The V end was cut by 5 bases, the J end by 8 bases, with 21 bases between. The CDR3 is 16 residues long. CDR3 region: CASSPRPGGRNEKLFF. The CDR3 DNA is TGTGCCAGCAGCCCACGGCCCGGGGGGAGGAACGAAAAACTGTTTTTT.

The chain uses TRBV19 and TRBJ1-2; the D is unclear. Germline values: CDR1 LNHDA, CDR2 SQIVND (reference sequence). V gave up 1 base and J gave up 4 bases, with 7 bases separating them. The length of the CDR3 is 13 residues. This chain's CDR3 is CASSIAAAYGYTF. The CDR3 region has the DNA TGTGCCAGTAGTATAGCGGCGGCCTATGGCTACACCTTC.

This clone was found once. The rearrangement links TRBV6-1 to TRBJ1-5; no definite D call. This CDR3 is built from 13 residues. The germline V gene encodes CDR1 MNHNS and CDR2 SASEGT. Trimming stripped 2 bases from V and 6 bases from J, with 8 bases between. The CDR3 bases are TGTGCCAGCAGTGAATGGGTATTTCAGCCCCAGCATTTT. The encoded protein is CASSEWVFQPQHF.

The chain employs TRBV7-2 and TRBJ2-7; D gene uncertain. The V gene lost 1 base and the J gene lost 3 bases, with 10 bases spanning the gap. Germline-derived CDR1 and CDR2 are SGHTA and FQGNSA. CDR3 size: 14 residues. DNA for the CDR3: TGTGCCAGCAGCTTAGAAATTGGGATCTACGAGCAGTACTTC. The encoded protein is CASSLEIGIYEQYF.

This sequence joins TRBV9 and TRBJ2-3, with 8 positions matching TRBD2. V shed 2 bases, J shed 4 bases, and the junction held 3 bases outside the gene matches. Germline-derived CDR1 and CDR2 are SGDLS and YYNGEE. This CDR3 is built from 14 residues. The CDR3 loop reads CASSVTGGADTQYF. CDR3 bases: TGTGCCAGCAGCGTTACGGGAGGGGCAGATACGCAGTATTTT.

V gene TRBV6-4 combines with J gene TRBJ1-4; TRBD1 matches at 9 bases. CDR3 length: 15 amino acids. Trimming removed 3 bases from V and 8 bases from J; junction bases left unmatched: 7. CDR1 and CDR2 from the germline V gene are MRHNA and SNTAGT. CDR3 in DNA: TGTGCCAGCAGTGAAGGAGGGACAGGGCCGGAAAAACTGTTTTTT. This encodes CASSEGGTGPEKLFF.

The CDR3 nucleotides read TGCAGCGGAGTGAACGGACGTACGGTGAGGGTTGAGACCAAAAACATTCAGTACTTC. It codes for CSGVNGRTVRVETKNIQYF. This chain links TRBV29-1 with TRBJ2-4; possibly TRBD2 for D (5 bases). Trimming removed 7 bases from V and 2 bases from J, with 30 bases in between. This CDR3 is built from 19 residues. Germline V gene lookup returns CDR1 SQVTM and CDR2 ANQGSEA. The whole variable domain, remainder taken from reference TRBV29-1 and TRBJ2-4, is SAVISQKPSRDICQRGTSLTIQCQVDSQVTMMFWYRQQPGQSLTLIATANQGSEATYESGFVIDKFPISRPNLTFSTLTVSNMSPEDSSIYLCSGVNGRTVRVETKNIQYFGAGTRLSVL.

This clone was seen just once. The V call is TRBV6-2 or TRBV6-3, the J call TRBJ2-3, with TRBD2 identical over 8 bases. Germline-derived CDR1 and CDR2 are MNHEY and SVGEGT. The CDR3 covers 15 residues. V lost 6 bases and J lost 3; bases outside the gene matches: 8. The CDR3 reads CASSQRGGRTDTQYF. In nucleotides, the CDR3 is TGTGCCAGCAGCCAACGGGGGGGCCGAACAGATACGCAGTATTTT.

The chain is built from TRBV4-2 and TRBJ1-5, with D possibly being TRBD1 (6 bases). The V end was cut by 1 base, the J end by 3 bases, with 13 bases between. The V gene's germline CDR1 is LGHNA and CDR2 YNFKEQ. The length of the CDR3 is 16 residues. The CDR3 here is CASSQAVQGPNQPQHF. The CDR3 bases are TGTGCCAGCAGCCAAGCTGTCCAGGGGCCCAATCAGCCCCAGCATTTT.

The gene calls are TRBV7-9 and TRBJ2-1; tentative D call: TRBD2 (6 bases). The CDR3 spans 15 residues. V was pared by 5 bases and J by 3 bases, with 14 bases between. Germline lookup yields CDR1 SEHNR and CDR2 FQNEAQ (reference sequence). CDR3 DNA sequence: TGTGCCAGCAGCGACGGGGGTCGCTTCTACAATGAGCAGTTCTTC. Amino acids: CASSDGGRFYNEQFF.

This chain joins TRBV14 and TRBJ1-4, with 8 bases fitting TRBD1. V lost 1 base and J lost 5; bases outside the gene matches: 6. The CDR3 spans 16 residues. Per the germline V gene, CDR1 is SGHDN and CDR2 is FVKESK. The CDR3 loop is CASSQVPGQANEKLFF. The CDR3 DNA follows: TGTGCCAGCAGCCAAGTTCCGGGACAGGCCAATGAAAAACTGTTTTTT. Filled out from reference TRBV14 and TRBJ1-4, the complete variable domain reads EAGVTQFPSHSVIEKGQTVTLRCDPISGHDNLYWYRRVMGKEIKFLLHFVKESKQDESGMPNNRFLAERTGGTYSTLKVQPAELEDSGVYFCASSQVPGQANEKLFFGSGTQLSVL.

The chain recombines TRBV7-8 with TRBJ1-1; the D is unclear. The CDR3 contains 15 residues. The V gene lost 4 bases and the J gene lost 3 bases, with 15 bases spanning the gap. Germline-derived CDR1 and CDR2 are SGHVS and FQNEAQ. CDR3 in amino acids: CASSSEGGLYTEAFF. CDR3 DNA: TGTGCCAGCAGCTCGGAGGGAGGGTTGTACACTGAAGCTTTCTTT.

The chain recombines TRBV6-6 with TRBJ1-5, with TRBD1 as a possible D gene (6 bases). The CDR3 totals 15 residues. The V and J ends lost 7 bases and 3 bases respectively, with 16 bases between them. Germline V gene sequence: CDR1 MNHNY, CDR2 SVGAGI (reference sequence). The CDR3 DNA reads TGTGCCAGCACTCCGAAGGGGGGGAACAATCAGCCCCAGCATTTT. Encoded protein: CASTPKGGNNQPQHF.

The V and J genes are TRBV5-4 and TRBJ2-7; no definite D call. Trimming left V 0 bases short and J 3 bases short, with 7 bases between. In germline, CDR1 is SGHNT, CDR2 YYREEE (reference sequence). The CDR3 has 13 residues. CDR3 sequence (DNA): TGTGCCAGCAGCTTGGACAACTACTACGAGCAGTACGTC. Its protein product is CASSLDNYYEQYV.

The V gene is TRBV2, the J gene TRBJ2-4; the match to TRBD1 covers 11 bases. V was pared by 8 bases and J by 4 bases, with 4 bases of the junction left unmatched. Germline assignment: CDR1 SNHLY and CDR2 FYNNEI. The CDR3 covers 14 residues. As DNA, the CDR3 is TGTGCCAGCTGGGGGACAGGGGGGAAAAACATTCAGTACTTC. Translated, it gives CASWGTGGKNIQYF.

The J gene is TRBJ1-1, the V gene TRBV3-1 (or the pseudogene TRBV3-2); no reliable D call. The CDR3 sequence is 14 residues long. V lost 0 bases to trimming and J lost 1 base, with 6 bases between them. CDR1 LGHDT and CDR2 YNNKEL come from the germline V gene (reference sequence). The CDR3 DNA is TGTGCCAGCAGCCAAGAGGCGGCGAACACTGAAGCTTTCTTT. Its translation: CASSQEAANTEAFF.

The chain uses TRBV2 and TRBJ2-7; D not certain. CDR1 is SNHLY, CDR2 FYNNEI, per germline. V lost 4 bases, J lost 3 bases, and 13 bases lay in between. CDR3 length: 14 residues. In DNA form, the CDR3 reads TGTGCCAGCAGTGGGGCTGAGCACCTCTACGAGCAGTACTTC. It translates to CASSGAEHLYEQYF. Complete variable domain (other parts from reference TRBV2 and TRBJ2-7): EPEVTQTPSHQVTQMGQEVILRCVPISNHLYFYWYRQILGQKVEFLVSFYNNEISEKSEIFDDQFSVERPDGSNFTLKIRSTKLEDSAMYFCASSGAEHLYEQYFGPGTRLTVT.

The V and J genes are TRBV6-5 and TRBJ2-7; D unclear. V was pared by 10 bases and J by 4 bases, with 17 bases between. This CDR3 spans 13 amino acids. The germline V gene has CDR1 MNHEY and CDR2 SVGAGI. The CDR3 here is CATQTGVSYEQYF. CDR3 sequence (DNA): TGTGCCACGCAGACTGGGGTTTCTTACGAGCAGTACTTC.